This T cell receptor beta chain emerged from a study of OX40 agonist ivuxolimab in advanced cancers. Study summary: Head and neck, renal cell, melanoma or hepatocellular carcinoma were the cancers that dose-escalation patients had. It was permissible to have had prior anti-PD-1, anti-PD-L1 or anti-CTLA-4 therapy, and around 40% had some.

V lost 3 bases and J lost 11, with 17 bases in between. Germline CDR1 and CDR2: SGHRS and YFSETQ. The CDR3 spans 13 residues. People who had autoimmune disease history or systemic immunosuppression were excluded. Sequenced by immunoSEQ multiplex PCR; TCRdb stores in-frame clones only, minus some. The data show about 76,000 clones, with more than 75% seen just once and under 3% held by the top ten. The study, taken as a whole, reports: Clonal expansion was seen in CD4+ and CD8+ blood T cells by week 6 at 0.1 to 3.0 mg/kg.

Comments on this clone: Its antigen is undetermined.

The clonotype comes from an adult with an advanced solid tumor such as melanoma, head and neck, liver or kidney cancer. This specimen consisted of CD4+ or CD8+ T cells sorted from blood, obtained in a trial of the OX40 agonist ivuxolimab. This chain joins TRBV5-1 and TRBJ2-5; TRBD1 or TRBD2 may be the D gene (5 bases each). DNA of the CDR3: TGCGCCAGCAGCTCCAATCGGGACCCAATACAGTACTTC. This translates into CASSSNRDPIQYF.